The T cell receptor beta chain described here comes from a study of control samples from healthy donors and cancer patients. Some clones are missing from TCRdb's copy, which holds only in-frame ones; the method was immunoSEQ multiplex PCR. The sample includes 400,000 to 500,000 clones, 75% to 95% of them seen just once. This CDR3 is built from 15 residues. With 4 bases removed from V and 2 bases from J, the gap between germline ends came to 8 bases. The germline CDR1 and CDR2 sequences are KGHDR and SFDVKD. The clonotype was recovered from a man between 40 and 49 years old with head and neck cancer. This chain links TRBV24-1 with TRBJ2-6; TRBD2 is a possible D gene (5 bases). The sequenced sample was PBMCs. CDR3 protein: CATSERRPGANVLTF. The CDR3 DNA follows: TGTGCCACCAGTGAGCGGAGGCCTGGGGCCAACGTCCTGACTTTC.